A selection of T cell receptor beta chains follows, all from one sample in a study of STAT5B mutations in CD4+ large granular lymphocyte leukemia. Some clones are missing from TCRdb's copy, which holds only in-frame ones; the method was immunoSEQ multiplex PCR. The sample shows about 50,000 clones, approximately 84% of them seen only once. Source material: CD4+ T cells from blood buffy coats. The receptors here all came from a human donor in good health. CDR3s include the opening cysteine and the closing phenylalanine or tryptophan. The order of the fields is clone size, J gene, D gene, V gene, CDR3 DNA, CDR3 protein. A D gene is named only where the DNA matches it firmly. The size of a clone is reported for some rows only, either as once, few or many, or as a class for expanded clones.

size: NA; J: TRBJ1-2; D: NA; V: TRBV30; DNA: TGTGCCTGGGCCCCAACACAGAACTATGGCTACACCTTC; CDR3: CAWAPTQNYGYTF
size: NA; J: TRBJ2-2; D: NA; V: TRBV27; DNA: TGTGCCAGCAGTTTAGGACTCTCGAGAACCGGGGAGCTGTTTTTT; CDR3: CASSLGLSRTGELFF
size: NA; J: TRBJ2-5; D: NA; V: TRBV10-3; DNA: TGTGCCATCAGTGAGGTAAATAGCGGAGAGGAGACCCAGTACTTC; CDR3: CAISEVNSGEETQYF
size: NA; J: TRBJ1-5; D: NA; V: TRBV28; DNA: TGTGCCAGCAGTAAGGGGAATCAGCCCCAGCATTTT; CDR3: CASSKGNQPQHF
size: NA; J: TRBJ2-2; D: NA; V: TRBV5-6; DNA: TGTGCCAGCAGCTTGGTAGGAACCGGGGAGCTGTTTTTT; CDR3: CASSLVGTGELFF
size: NA; J: TRBJ2-2; D: NA; V: TRBV2; DNA: TGTGCCAGCAGTGGGGGCCCCGGGGAGCTGTTTTTT; CDR3: CASSGGPGELFF
size: NA; J: TRBJ1-3; D: TRBD1; V: TRBV6-1; DNA: TGTGCCAGCAGTGTAGACAGGGGGGTCTCTGGAAACACCAGATATTTT; CDR3: CASSVDRGVSGNTRYF
size: NA; J: TRBJ2-3; D: NA; V: TRBV10-1; DNA: TGCGCCAGCTACTCCGCCCCGGGGGACACAGATACGCAGTATTTT; CDR3: CASYSAPGDTDTQYF
size: once; J: TRBJ1-2; D: NA; V: TRBV7-9; DNA: TGTGCCAGCAGCTTACCCGTTAACTATGGCTACACCTTC; CDR3: CASSLPVNYGYTF
size: once; J: TRBJ2-7; D: NA; V: TRBV7-9; DNA: TGTGCCAGCAGCTTGCGGCCCCCCTACGAGCAGTACTTC; CDR3: CASSLRPPYEQYF
size: NA; J: TRBJ2-6; D: NA; V: TRBV5-6; DNA: TGTGCCAGCAGCTTGGGAGGCTTCAGCTCTGGGGCCAACGTCCTGACTTTC; CDR3: CASSLGGFSSGANVLTF